This record looks at one T cell receptor (beta chain) sequence and its context. Its target is unknown. These data are taken from a study of T cell repertoires in cytomegalovirus infection. Overall study: Matching HLA type and CMV infection were both indicated by public TCR beta signatures.

One entry per CDR3 protein, called by TCRdb with MiXCR from the reads. The sample yields some 130,000 distinct CDR3 sequences, 20% to 30% seen once. Germline V gene lookup returns CDR1 SGHTA and CDR2 FQGNSA. Trimming cost V 9 bases and J 6 bases; bases outside gene matches: 6. The CDR3 spans 14 residues. The sample taken for sequencing was PBMCs, sequenced either directly or after in vitro stimulation (not recorded which). This clonotype originated in a human donor in good health (CMV status not recorded). Some clones in this sample may be carry-over from other donors' samples. The chain joins TRBV7-2 to TRBJ2-1; 12 bases align to TRBD2. As DNA, the CDR3 is TGTGCCAGTTCCGGGACTAGCGGGTTCAATGAGCAGTTCTTC. Amino acid sequence: CASSGTSGFNEQFF.